This T cell receptor beta chain was identified during a study of shared clonotypes between healthy human individuals. The assay was immunoSEQ multiplex PCR, and TCRdb's table has in-frame clones only and misses some. The sample lists about 600,000 clones; approximately 97% were seen once. Points from the study as a whole: Memory subsets generally showed smaller estimated richness than naive subsets did. Shared clonotypes across all four donors exceeded non-shared ones in generation probability.

The CDR3 sequence is 11 residues long. Trimming stripped 6 bases from V and 8 bases from J, with 8 bases between. Germline V gene sequence: CDR1 MDHEN, CDR2 SYDVKM. Concerning this clone itself: Its target is not known.

The rearrangement uses TRBV28 and TRBJ2-1; D gene uncertain. The receptor was isolated from a woman aged 25 to 39 in good health. The sample consisted of naive CD4+ T cells sorted from blood. As to subset: CD45RA+ positively selected. DNA of the CDR3: TGTGCCAGCAGGGCCTTGCATGAGCAGTTCTTC. Protein: CASRALHEQFF.